This TCR beta chain comes out of a study of blood T cell repertoires in COVID-19. This clone occurred a few times. TCRdb keeps only in-frame clones here, not all; method: immunoSEQ multiplex PCR. This table has under 150,000 clones, more than 80% appearing once. V lost 2 bases and J 0 bases, leaving 7 bases between the germline ends. Germline V gene sequence: CDR1 WSHSY, CDR2 SAAADI. This CDR3 has 14 residues. The receptor was derived from a woman in her 40s with acute or convalescent COVID-19. The sample taken for sequencing was peripheral blood. The chain recombines TRBV10-2 with TRBJ1-1; D remains ambiguous. CDR3 coding DNA: TGCGCCAGCAGTGAGCCCGGGTTGAACACTGAAGCTTTCTTT. Residues: CASSEPGLNTEAFF.